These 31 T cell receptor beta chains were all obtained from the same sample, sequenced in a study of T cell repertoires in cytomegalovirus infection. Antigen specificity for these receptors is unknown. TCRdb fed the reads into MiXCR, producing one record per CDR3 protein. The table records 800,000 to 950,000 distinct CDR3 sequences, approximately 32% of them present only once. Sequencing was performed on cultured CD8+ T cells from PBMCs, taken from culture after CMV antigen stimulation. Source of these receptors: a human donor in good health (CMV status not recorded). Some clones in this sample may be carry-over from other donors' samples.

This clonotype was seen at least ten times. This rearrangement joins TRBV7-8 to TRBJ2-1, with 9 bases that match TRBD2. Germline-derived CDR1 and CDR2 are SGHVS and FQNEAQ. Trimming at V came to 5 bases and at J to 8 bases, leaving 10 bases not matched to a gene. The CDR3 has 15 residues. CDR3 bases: TGTGCCAGCAGCCCAGTGGTAGCGGGGGCGGATGAGCAGTTCTTC. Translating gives CASSPVVAGADEQFF.

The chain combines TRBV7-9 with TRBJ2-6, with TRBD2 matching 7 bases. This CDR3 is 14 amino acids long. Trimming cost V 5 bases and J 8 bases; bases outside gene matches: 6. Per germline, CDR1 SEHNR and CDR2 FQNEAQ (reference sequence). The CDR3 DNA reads TGTGCCAGCAGCCATGGCGGGGGAACCAACGTCCTGACTTTC. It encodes CASSHGGGTNVLTF.

CDR3 protein: CASRVDRGTEAFF. As DNA, the CDR3 is TGTGCCAGCAGGGTCGACAGGGGCACTGAAGCTTTCTTT. The chain recombines TRBV2 with TRBJ1-1; the match to TRBD1 covers 8 bases. The CDR3 covers 13 residues. The V gene's germline CDR1 is SNHLY and CDR2 FYNNEI. V trimming: 6 bases; J trimming: 4 bases; junction bases outside the gene matches: 4.

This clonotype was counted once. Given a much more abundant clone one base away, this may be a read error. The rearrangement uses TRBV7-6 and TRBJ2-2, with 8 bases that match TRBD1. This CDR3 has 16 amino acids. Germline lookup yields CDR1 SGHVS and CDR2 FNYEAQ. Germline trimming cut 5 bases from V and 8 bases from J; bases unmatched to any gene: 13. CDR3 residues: CASSRGQGHFPGELFF. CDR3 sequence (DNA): TGTGCCAGCAGCAGAGGACAGGGACACTTTCCGGGGGAGCTGTTTTTT.

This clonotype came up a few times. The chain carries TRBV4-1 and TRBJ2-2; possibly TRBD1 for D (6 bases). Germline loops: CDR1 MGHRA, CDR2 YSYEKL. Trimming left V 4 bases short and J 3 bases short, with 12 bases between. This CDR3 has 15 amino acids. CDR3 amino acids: CASSPRQGYTGELFF. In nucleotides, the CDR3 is TGCGCCAGCAGCCCTCGGCAGGGGTACACCGGGGAGCTGTTTTTT.

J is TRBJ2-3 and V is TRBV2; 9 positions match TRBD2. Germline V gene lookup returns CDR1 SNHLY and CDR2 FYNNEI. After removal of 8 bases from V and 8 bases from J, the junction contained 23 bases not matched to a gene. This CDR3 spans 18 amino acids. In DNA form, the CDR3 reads TGTGCCAGCTCCCGGGGAAGTCCCCTACTAGCGGGCCGGGGTACGCAGTATTTT. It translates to CASSRGSPLLAGRGTQYF. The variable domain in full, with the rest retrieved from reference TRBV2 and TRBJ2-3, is EPEVTQTPSHQVTQMGQEVILRCVPISNHLYFYWYRQILGQKVEFLVSFYNNEISEKSEIFDDQFSVERPDGSNFTLKIRSTKLEDSAMYFCASSRGSPLLAGRGTQYFGPGTRLTVL.

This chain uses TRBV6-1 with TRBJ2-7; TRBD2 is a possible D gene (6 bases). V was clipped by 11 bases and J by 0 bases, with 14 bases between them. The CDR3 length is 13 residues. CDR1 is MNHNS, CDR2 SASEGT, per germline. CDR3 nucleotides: TGTGCCGGCCGGAGGAGGGACTCCTACGAGCAGTACTTC. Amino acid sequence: CAGRRRDSYEQYF.

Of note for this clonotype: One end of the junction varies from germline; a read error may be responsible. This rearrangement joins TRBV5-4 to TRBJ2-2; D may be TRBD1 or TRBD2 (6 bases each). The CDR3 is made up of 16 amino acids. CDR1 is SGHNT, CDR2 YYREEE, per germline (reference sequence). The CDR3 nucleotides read TGTCCCAGCAGCTTGGATATGGGGGGCGGTACCGGGGAGCTGTTTTTT. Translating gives CPSSLDMGGGTGELFF. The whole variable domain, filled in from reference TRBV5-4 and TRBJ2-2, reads ETGVTQSPTHLIKTRGQQVTLRCSSQSGHNTVSWYQQALGQGPQFIFQYYREEENGRGNFPPRFSGLQFPNYSSELNVNALELDDSALYLCPSSLDMGGGTGELFFGEGSRLTVL.

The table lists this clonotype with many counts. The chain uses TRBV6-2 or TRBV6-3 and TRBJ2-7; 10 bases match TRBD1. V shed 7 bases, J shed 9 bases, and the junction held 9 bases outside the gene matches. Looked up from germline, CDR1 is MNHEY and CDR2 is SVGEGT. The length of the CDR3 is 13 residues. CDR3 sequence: CASTDRGQGRQYF. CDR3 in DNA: TGTGCCAGCACCGACAGGGGGCAGGGACGGCAGTACTTC.

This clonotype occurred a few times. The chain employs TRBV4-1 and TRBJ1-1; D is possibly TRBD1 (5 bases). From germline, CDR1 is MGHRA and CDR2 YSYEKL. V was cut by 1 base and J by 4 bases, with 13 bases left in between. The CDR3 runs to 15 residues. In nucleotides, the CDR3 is TGCGCCAGCAGCCAAGGAATCAGGGCTTCCACTGAAGCTTTCTTT. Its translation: CASSQGIRASTEAFF.

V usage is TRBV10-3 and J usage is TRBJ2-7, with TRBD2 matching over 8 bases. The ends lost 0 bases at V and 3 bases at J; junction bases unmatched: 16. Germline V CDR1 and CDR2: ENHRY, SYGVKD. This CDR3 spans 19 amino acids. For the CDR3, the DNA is TGTGCCATCAGTGAGTCGAATCGGGCACCAGCGGGGGTTTACTACGAGCAGTACTTC. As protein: CAISESNRAPAGVYYEQYF.

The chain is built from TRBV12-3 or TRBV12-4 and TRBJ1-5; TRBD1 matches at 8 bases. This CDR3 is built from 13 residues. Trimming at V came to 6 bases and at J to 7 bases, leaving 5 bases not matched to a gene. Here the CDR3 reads CASRLDRVQPQHF. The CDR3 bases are TGTGCCAGCAGGCTGGACAGGGTCCAGCCCCAGCATTTT.

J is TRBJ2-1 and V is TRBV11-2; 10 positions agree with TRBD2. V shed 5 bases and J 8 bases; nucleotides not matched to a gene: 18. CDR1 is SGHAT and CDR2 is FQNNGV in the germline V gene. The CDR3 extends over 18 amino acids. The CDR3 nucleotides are TGTGCCAGCAGCCCACGAAAAACTAGCGGGGAAAGAGAGCATGAGCAGTTCTTC. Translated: CASSPRKTSGEREHEQFF.

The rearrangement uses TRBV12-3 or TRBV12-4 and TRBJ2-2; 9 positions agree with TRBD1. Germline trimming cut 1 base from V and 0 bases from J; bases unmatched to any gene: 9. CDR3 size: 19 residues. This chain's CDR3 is CASSLGGQGKFSNTGELFF. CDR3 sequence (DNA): TGTGCCAGCAGTTTAGGGGGACAGGGAAAGTTTTCGAACACCGGGGAGCTGTTTTTT.

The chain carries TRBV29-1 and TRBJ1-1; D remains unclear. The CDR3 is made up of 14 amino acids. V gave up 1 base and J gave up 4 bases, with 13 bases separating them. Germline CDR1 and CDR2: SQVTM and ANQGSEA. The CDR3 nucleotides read TGCAGCGTTGAAGTAGTGGGTCATGGCACTGAAGCTTTCTTT. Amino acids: CSVEVVGHGTEAFF.

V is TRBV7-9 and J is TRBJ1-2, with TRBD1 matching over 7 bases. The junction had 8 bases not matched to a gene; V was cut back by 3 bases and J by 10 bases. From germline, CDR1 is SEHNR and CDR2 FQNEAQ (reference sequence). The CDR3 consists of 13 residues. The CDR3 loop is CASSFGTAKPYTF. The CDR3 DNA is TGTGCCAGCAGCTTCGGGACAGCGAAACCCTACACCTTC.

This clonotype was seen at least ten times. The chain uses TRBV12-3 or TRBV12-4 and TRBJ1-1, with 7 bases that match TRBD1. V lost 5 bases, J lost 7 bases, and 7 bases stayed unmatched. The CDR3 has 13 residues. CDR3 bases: TGTGCCAGCAGTACTTCTACAGGGGTTGAAGCTTTCTTT. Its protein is CASSTSTGVEAFF.

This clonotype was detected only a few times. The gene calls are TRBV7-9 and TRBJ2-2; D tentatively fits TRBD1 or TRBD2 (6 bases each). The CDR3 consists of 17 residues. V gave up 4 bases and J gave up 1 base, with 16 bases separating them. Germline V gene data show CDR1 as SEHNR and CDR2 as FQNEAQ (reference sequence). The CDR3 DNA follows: TGTGCCAGCAGCTCCGACCCGCGGGACAAGAACACCGGGGAGCTGTTTTTT. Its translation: CASSSDPRDKNTGELFF.

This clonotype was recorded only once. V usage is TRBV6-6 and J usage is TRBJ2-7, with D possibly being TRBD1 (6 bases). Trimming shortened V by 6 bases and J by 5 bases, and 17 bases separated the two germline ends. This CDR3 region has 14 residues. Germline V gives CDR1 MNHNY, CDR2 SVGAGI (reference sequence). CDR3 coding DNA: TGTGCCAGCAGCCTGTCATCAGGGGTCCACGAGCAGTACGTC. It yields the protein CASSLSSGVHEQYV.

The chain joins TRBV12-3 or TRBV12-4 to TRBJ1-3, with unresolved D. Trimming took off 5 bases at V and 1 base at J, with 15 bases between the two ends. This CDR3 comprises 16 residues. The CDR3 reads CASSPRLAESGNTIYF. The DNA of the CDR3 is TGTGCCAGCAGTCCGAGACTCGCTGAGTCTGGAAACACCATATATTTT.

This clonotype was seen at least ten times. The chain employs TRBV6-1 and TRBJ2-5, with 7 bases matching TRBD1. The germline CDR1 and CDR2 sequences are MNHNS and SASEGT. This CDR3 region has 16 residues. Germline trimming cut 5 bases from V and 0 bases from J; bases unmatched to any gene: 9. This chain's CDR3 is CASSPAGTADQETQYF. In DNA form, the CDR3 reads TGTGCCAGCAGTCCAGCAGGGACAGCTGACCAAGAGACCCAGTACTTC.

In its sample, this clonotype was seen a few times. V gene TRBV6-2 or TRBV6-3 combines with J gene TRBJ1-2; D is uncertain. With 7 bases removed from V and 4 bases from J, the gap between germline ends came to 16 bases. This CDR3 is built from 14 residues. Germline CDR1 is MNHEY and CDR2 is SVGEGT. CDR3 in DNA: TGTGCCAGCAAAGAGGCACCCCTCTTCTATGGCTACACCTTC. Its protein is CASKEAPLFYGYTF.

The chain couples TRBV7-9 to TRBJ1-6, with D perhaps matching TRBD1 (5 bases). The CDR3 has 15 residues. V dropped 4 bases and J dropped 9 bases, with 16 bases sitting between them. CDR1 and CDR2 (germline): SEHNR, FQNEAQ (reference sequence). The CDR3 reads CASSSPQGRGSPLHF. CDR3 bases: TGTGCCAGCAGCTCCCCCCAGGGACGTGGTTCACCCCTCCACTTT.

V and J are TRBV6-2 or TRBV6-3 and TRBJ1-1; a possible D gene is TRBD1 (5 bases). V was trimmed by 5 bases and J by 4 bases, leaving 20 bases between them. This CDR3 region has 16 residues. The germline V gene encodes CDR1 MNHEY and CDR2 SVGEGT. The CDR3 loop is CASSTRTQPRGTEAFF. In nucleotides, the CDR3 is TGTGCCAGCAGTACCAGGACACAACCCCGGGGCACTGAAGCTTTCTTT.

CDR3 amino acids: CASSLWSGASAFNEQFF. CDR3 coding DNA: TGTGCCAGCTCACTCTGGTCCGGGGCCAGTGCCTTTAATGAGCAGTTCTTC. The chain recombines TRBV18 with TRBJ2-1; either TRBD1 or TRBD2 may fit D (5 bases each). CDR1 is KGHSH, CDR2 LQKENI, per germline. The CDR3 covers 17 residues. Between the trimmed V and J ends, which lost 4 bases and 7 bases, there was a span of 23 bases. Variable domain in full (rest from reference TRBV18 and TRBJ2-1): NAGVMQNPRHLVRRRGQEARLRCSPMKGHSHVYWYRQLPEEGLKFMVYLQKENIIDESGMPKERFSAEFPKEGPSILRIQQVVRGDSAAYFCASSLWSGASAFNEQFFGPGTRLTVL.

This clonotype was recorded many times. DNA of the CDR3: TGTGCCAGCAGCTCCGGGACAGGAGATGAAGCTTTCTTT. As protein: CASSSGTGDEAFF. The chain combines TRBV7-6 with TRBJ1-1, with 8 bases identical to TRBD1. The germline CDR1 and CDR2 sequences are SGHVS and FNYEAQ. J was trimmed by 7 bases and V by 4 bases; bases with no gene match: 5. This CDR3 region has 13 residues.

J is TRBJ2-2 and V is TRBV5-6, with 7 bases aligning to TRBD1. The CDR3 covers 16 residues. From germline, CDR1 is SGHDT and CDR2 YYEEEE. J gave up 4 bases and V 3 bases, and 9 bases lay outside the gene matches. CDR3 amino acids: CASSSTGILTTGELFF. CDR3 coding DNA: TGTGCCAGCAGCTCGACAGGGATTCTGACCACCGGGGAGCTGTTTTTT.

CDR3 in amino acids: CASSELGYQPQHF. DNA for the CDR3: TGTGCCAGCAGTGAACTAGGGTATCAGCCCCAGCATTTT. This chain uses TRBV2 with TRBJ1-5; D is undetermined. CDR3 length equals 13 residues. Germline V lookup: CDR1 SNHLY, CDR2 FYNNEI. Trimming shortened V by 2 bases and J by 5 bases, and 7 bases separated the two germline ends.

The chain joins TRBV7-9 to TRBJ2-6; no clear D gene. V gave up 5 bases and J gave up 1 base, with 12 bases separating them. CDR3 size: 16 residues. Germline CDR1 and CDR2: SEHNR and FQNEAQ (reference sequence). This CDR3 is CASSPVPESGANVLTF. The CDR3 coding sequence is TGTGCCAGCAGCCCCGTCCCTGAATCTGGGGCCAACGTCCTGACTTTC.

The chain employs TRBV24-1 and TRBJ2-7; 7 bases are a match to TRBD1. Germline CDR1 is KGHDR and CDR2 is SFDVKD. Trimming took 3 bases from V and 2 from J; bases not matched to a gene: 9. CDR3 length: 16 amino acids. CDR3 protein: CATSDPNVTGAYEQYV. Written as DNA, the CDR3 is TGTGCCACCAGTGATCCGAACGTCACAGGGGCCTACGAGCAGTACGTC.

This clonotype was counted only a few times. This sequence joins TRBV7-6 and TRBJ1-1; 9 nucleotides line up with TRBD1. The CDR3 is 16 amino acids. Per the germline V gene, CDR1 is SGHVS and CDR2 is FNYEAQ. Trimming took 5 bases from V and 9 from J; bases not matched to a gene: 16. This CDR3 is CASSPYRGRNVSKAFF. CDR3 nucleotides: TGTGCCAGCAGCCCGTACAGGGGGCGGAATGTGAGTAAAGCTTTCTTT.